These 12 T cell receptor beta chains were all obtained from the same sample, sequenced in a study of T cells after yellow fever vaccination. Using its own MiXCR run on the 5' RACE reads, TCRdb lists one record per CDR3 protein. In the table there are nearly 300,000 distinct CDR3 sequences, 7.5% to 9% of which are singletons. The specimen was CD4+ T cells sorted from PBMCs, collected 5 days after the yellow fever booster vaccination. Receptors originate from a man aged 18 to 29 who received the YFV17D yellow fever vaccine.

A few counts support this clonotype. V and J are TRBV12-3 or TRBV12-4 and TRBJ1-3; D is undetermined. With 5 bases removed from V and 4 bases from J, the gap between germline ends came to 6 bases. The CDR3 runs 12 residues. CDR3 in DNA: TGTGCCAGCAGTATGGGAGGAAACACCATATATTTT. Amino acids: CASSMGGNTIYF.

The chain's CDR3 is CASSSSPGQGWYGYTF. The CDR3 DNA sequence: TGTGCCAGCAGTTCCAGCCCTGGACAGGGTTGGTATGGCTACACCTTC. This sequence joins TRBV6-5 and TRBJ1-2, with 8 positions matching TRBD1. CDR1 MNHEY and CDR2 SVGAGI come from the germline V gene. CDR3 length: 16 residues. V lost 4 bases and J lost 5; bases outside the gene matches: 12.

The V call is TRBV20-1, the J call TRBJ1-2, with D unclear. There are 12 residues in the CDR3. The V gene lost 4 bases and the J gene lost 8 bases, with 14 bases spanning the gap. Germline V gene sequence: CDR1 DFQATT, CDR2 SNEGSKA (reference sequence). The CDR3 DNA sequence: TGCAGTGCTACGGGTTCGATTAGGGGCTACACCTTC. Its translation is CSATGSIRGYTF.

This clonotype has a handful of counts. The chain is built from TRBV11-2 and TRBJ2-3; D not resolved. The CDR3 consists of 16 residues. Germline V gene lookup returns CDR1 SGHAT and CDR2 FQNNGV. Trimming pared 2 bases from V and 0 bases from J, leaving 12 bases between. The CDR3 loop reads CASSLPSAASTDTQYF. The DNA for the CDR3 is TGTGCCAGCAGCTTACCGTCGGCAGCTAGCACAGATACGCAGTATTTT.

This clonotype was found a few times. The V and J genes are TRBV12-3 or TRBV12-4 and TRBJ1-2; TRBD1 might be the D (6 bases). The V end was cut by 3 bases, the J end by 0 bases, with 11 bases between. The CDR3 sequence is 15 residues long. As DNA, the CDR3 is TGTGCCAGCAGTTTTGAGGCAGGGGCTAACTATGGCTACACCTTC. This sequence encodes CASSFEAGANYGYTF.

The chain couples TRBV20-1 to TRBJ2-5; 7 nucleotides line up with TRBD1. The CDR3 loop spans 14 amino acids. The V gene end was trimmed by 6 bases and the J gene end by 1 base; junction bases not matched to a gene: 8. The V gene's germline CDR1 is DFQATT and CDR2 SNEGSKA (reference sequence). The CDR3 loop is CSARIQGSQETQYF. CDR3 in DNA: TGCAGTGCACGGATACAGGGGTCCCAAGAGACCCAGTACTTC.

This clonotype has more than one count but fewer than ten. The gene calls are TRBV10-3 and TRBJ1-1, with TRBD1 matching over 8 bases. This CDR3 comprises 15 residues. CDR1 is ENHRY and CDR2 is SYGVKD in the germline V gene. V lost 4 bases to trimming and J lost 5 bases; unmatched junction nucleotides: 9. CDR3 loop: CAISVTGVEETEAFF. The CDR3 bases are TGTGCCATCAGTGTGACAGGGGTCGAGGAGACTGAAGCTTTCTTT.

This chain joins TRBV9 and TRBJ1-2; D gene uncertain. Germline V gene sequence: CDR1 SGDLS, CDR2 YYNGEE. Between the trimmed V and J ends, which lost 0 bases and 8 bases, there was a span of 8 bases. The CDR3 consists of 12 residues. The CDR3 reads CASSVALGGYTF. CDR3 in DNA: TGTGCCAGCAGCGTAGCCCTAGGAGGCTACACCTTC.

The chain uses TRBV4-1 and TRBJ2-7; no clear D. The CDR3 has 14 amino acids. The germline gives CDR1 MGHRA, CDR2 YSYEKL. V gave up 3 bases and J gave up 2 bases, with 11 bases separating them. The CDR3 protein is CASSQGRQTYEQYF. The CDR3 bases are TGCGCCAGCAGCCAGGGCAGGCAGACCTACGAGCAGTACTTC.

This clonotype has only a few counts. The gene calls are TRBV12-3 or TRBV12-4 and TRBJ1-1; TRBD1 matches at 7 bases. The length of the CDR3 is 15 residues. V was pared by 3 bases and J by 2 bases, with 6 bases of the junction left unmatched. CDR3 sequence: CASSFRGQLNTEAFF. The CDR3 nucleotides are TGTGCCAGCAGTTTTAGGGGGCAGCTCAACACTGAAGCTTTCTTT.

This chain links TRBV5-5 with TRBJ1-1; the D is unclear. The germline V gene has CDR1 SGHKS and CDR2 YYEKEE (reference sequence). Trimming stripped 5 bases from V and 0 bases from J, with 11 bases between. CDR3 length equals 14 residues. CDR3 sequence (DNA): TGTGCCAGCAGTCCGTGGACGGTGAACACTGAAGCTTTCTTT. Translating it yields CASSPWTVNTEAFF.

This clonotype was picked up many times. The V call is TRBV7-6, the J call TRBJ2-2; TRBD2 agrees at 7 bases. V shed 10 bases and J 3 bases; nucleotides not matched to a gene: 14. In germline, CDR1 is SGHVS, CDR2 FNYEAQ. The CDR3 has 16 amino acids. The CDR3 bases are TGTGCCATCCCGGTTGCGGGGGTTCGGGACACCGGGGAGCTGTTTTTT. It yields the protein CAIPVAGVRDTGELFF.